The entry that follows covers one T cell receptor (beta chain) sequence. Its antigen remains unknown. CDR1 is LGHNA, CDR2 YSLEER, per germline. The CDR3 is made up of 18 amino acids. J gave up 0 bases and V 3 bases, and 11 bases lay outside the gene matches. Researchers reported that TCR beta cDNA libraries carried unique molecular identifiers. Roughly 500,000 cDNA molecules were recovered from an input of roughly 0.85 to 10 million T cells. TCRdb redid the calling of the PCR reads with MiXCR, one entry per CDR3 protein. The table records about 800,000 distinct CDR3 sequences, 30% of them present only once. The data are from a study of post-analysis software for immune sequencing data. Study-level background: Recorded disease courses covered relapsing-remitting, secondary progressive and progressive-relapsing multiple sclerosis. Some patients had no subtype annotation.

The study, taken as a whole, reports: Analysis by F measure revealed that same-batch samples clustered strongly together. The study found TRBV5-6, TRBV5-1 and TRBV20-1 among a few TRBV segments more frequent in patients than controls. When compared against controls, multiple sclerosis patients showed significantly lower normalized Chao1 diversity.

The V call is TRBV4-3, the J call TRBJ2-1, with 7 bases lining up with TRBD2. The sequencing sample was made of blood. The receptor was isolated from a girl aged 10-17 years with multiple sclerosis. The CDR3 spells CASSQGGIGGSSYNEQFF. The CDR3 DNA is TGCGCCAGCAGCCAGGGGGGTATCGGGGGGAGCTCCTACAATGAGCAGTTCTTC.